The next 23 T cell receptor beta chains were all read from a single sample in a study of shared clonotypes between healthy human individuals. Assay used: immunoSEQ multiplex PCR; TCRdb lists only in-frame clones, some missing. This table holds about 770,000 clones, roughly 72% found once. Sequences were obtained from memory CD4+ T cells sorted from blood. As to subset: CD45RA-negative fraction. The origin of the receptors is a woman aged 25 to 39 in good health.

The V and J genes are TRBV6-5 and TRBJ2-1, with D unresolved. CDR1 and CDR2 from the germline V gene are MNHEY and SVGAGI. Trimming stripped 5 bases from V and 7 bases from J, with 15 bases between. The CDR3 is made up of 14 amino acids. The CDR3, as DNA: TGTGCCAGCAGTCCACGGACCGGATATAATGAGCAGTTCTTC. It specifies CASSPRTGYNEQFF.

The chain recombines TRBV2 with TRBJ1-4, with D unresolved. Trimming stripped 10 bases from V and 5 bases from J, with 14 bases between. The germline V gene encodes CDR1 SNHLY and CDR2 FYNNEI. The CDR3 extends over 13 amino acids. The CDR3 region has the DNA TGTGCCACCAAGCGGCTACCGAATGAAAAACTGTTTTTT. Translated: CATKRLPNEKLFF.

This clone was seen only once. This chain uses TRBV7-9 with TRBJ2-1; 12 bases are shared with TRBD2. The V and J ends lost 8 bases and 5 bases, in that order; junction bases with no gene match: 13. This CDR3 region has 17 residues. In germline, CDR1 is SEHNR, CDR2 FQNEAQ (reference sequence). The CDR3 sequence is CASLTTLTSGRNNEQFF. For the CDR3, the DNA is TGTGCCAGCCTAACCACCCTCACTAGCGGGAGGAACAATGAGCAGTTCTTC.

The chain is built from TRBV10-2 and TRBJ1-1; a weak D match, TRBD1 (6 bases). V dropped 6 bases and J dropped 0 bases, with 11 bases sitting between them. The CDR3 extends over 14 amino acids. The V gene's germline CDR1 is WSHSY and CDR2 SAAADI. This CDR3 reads CASSPTGLNTEAFF. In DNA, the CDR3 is TGCGCCAGCAGCCCGACAGGCCTGAACACTGAAGCTTTCTTT.

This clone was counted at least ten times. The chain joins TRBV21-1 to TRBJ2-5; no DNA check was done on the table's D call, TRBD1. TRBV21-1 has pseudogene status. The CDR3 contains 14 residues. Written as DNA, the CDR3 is TGTGCCAGCAGCAAAGCTCAGGGAATGGAGACCCAGTACTTC. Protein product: CASSKAQGMETQYF.

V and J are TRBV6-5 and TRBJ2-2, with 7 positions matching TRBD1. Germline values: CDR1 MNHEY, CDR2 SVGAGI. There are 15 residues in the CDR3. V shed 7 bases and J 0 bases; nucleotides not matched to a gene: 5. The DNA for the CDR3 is TGTGCCAGCACCCTGGGGACAGCGAACACCGGGGAGCTGTTTTTT. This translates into CASTLGTANTGELFF.

In DNA form, the CDR3 reads TGTGCCAGCAGCGTAGGTCCGGGGCCGGGTGAAAAACTGTTTTTT. Translating gives CASSVGPGPGEKLFF. The V and J genes are TRBV9 and TRBJ1-4, with D tentatively TRBD1 (5 bases). Germline CDR1 and CDR2: SGDLS and YYNGEE. With 0 bases removed from V and 7 bases from J, the gap between germline ends came to 13 bases. The CDR3 is 15 amino acids.

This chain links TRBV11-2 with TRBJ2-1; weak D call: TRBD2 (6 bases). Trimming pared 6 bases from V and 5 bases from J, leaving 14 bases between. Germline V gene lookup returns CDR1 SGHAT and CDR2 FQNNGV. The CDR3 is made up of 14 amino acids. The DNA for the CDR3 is TGTGCCAGCAGGACCGGGACTGCCGACAATGAGCAGTTCTTC. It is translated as CASRTGTADNEQFF.

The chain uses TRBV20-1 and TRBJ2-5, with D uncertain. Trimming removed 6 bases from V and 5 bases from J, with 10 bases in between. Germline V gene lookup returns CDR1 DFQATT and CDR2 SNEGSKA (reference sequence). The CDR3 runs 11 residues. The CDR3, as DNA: TGCAGTGCCCGGTGGCCGGAGACCCAGTACTTC. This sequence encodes CSARWPETQYF.

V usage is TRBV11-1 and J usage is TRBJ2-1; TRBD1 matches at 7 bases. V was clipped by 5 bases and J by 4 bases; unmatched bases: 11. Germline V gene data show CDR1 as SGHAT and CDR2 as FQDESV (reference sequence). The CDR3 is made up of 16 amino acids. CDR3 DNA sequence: TGTGCCAGCAGCCCCTCCGTGACAGGGCTATACAATGAGCAGTTCTTC. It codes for CASSPSVTGLYNEQFF. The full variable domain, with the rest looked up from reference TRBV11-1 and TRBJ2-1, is EAEVAQSPRYKITEKSQAVAFWCDPISGHATLYWYRQILGQGPELLVQFQDESVVDDSQLPKDRFSAERLKGVDSTLKIQPAELGDSAMYLCASSPSVTGLYNEQFFGPGTRLTVL.

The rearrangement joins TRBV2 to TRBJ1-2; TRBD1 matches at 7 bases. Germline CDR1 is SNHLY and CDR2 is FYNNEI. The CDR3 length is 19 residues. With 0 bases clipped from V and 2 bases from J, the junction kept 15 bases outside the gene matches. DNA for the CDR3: TGTGCCAGCAGTGAAGCGCTTCGACAGGGAAAGAGCCCCAACTATGGCTACACCTTC. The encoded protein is CASSEALRQGKSPNYGYTF. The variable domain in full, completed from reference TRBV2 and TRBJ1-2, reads EPEVTQTPSHQVTQMGQEVILRCVPISNHLYFYWYRQILGQKVEFLVSFYNNEISEKSEIFDDQFSVERPDGSNFTLKIRSTKLEDSAMYFCASSEALRQGKSPNYGYTFGSGTRLTVV.

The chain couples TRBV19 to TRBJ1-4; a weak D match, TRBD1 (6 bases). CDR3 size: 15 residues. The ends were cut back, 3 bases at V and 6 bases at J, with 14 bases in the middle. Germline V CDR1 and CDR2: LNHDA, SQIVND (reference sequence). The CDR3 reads CASSIPGQGDEKLFF. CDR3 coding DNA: TGTGCCAGTAGTATTCCGGGACAAGGGGATGAAAAACTGTTTTTT.

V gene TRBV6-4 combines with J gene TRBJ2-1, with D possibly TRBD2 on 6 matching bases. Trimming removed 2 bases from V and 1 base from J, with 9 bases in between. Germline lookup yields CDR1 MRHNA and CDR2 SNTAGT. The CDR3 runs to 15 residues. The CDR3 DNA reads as TGTGCCAGCAGTGACGGGGACTTATCCTACAATGAGCAGTTCTTC. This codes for CASSDGDLSYNEQFF.

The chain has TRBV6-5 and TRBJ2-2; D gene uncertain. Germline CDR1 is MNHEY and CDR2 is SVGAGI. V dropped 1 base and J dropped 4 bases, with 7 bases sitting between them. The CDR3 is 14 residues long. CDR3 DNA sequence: TGTGCCAGCAGTTACTTGTCGGGCACCGGGGAGCTGTTTTTT. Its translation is CASSYLSGTGELFF.

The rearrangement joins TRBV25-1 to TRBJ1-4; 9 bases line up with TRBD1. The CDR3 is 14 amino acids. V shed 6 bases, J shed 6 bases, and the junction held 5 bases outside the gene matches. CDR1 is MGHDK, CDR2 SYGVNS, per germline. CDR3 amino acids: CASSKQGAYEKLFF. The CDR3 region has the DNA TGTGCCAGCAGCAAACAGGGGGCGTATGAAAAACTGTTTTTT.

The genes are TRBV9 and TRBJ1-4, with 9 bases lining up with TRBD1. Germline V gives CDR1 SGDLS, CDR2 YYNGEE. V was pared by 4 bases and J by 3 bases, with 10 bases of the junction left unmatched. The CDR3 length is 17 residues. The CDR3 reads CASSSGQGIGANEKLFF. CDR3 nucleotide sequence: TGTGCCAGCAGCTCAGGACAGGGGATTGGAGCTAATGAAAAACTGTTTTTT.

CDR3 sequence reads: CASRTSRGTGTYEQYF. CDR3 nucleotide sequence: TGTGCCAGCAGGACCTCCCGGGGGACGGGGACCTACGAGCAGTACTTC. V gene TRBV11-2 combines with J gene TRBJ2-7; D possibly corresponds to TRBD2 (6 bases). This CDR3 has 16 residues. The ends were cut back, 6 bases at V and 2 bases at J, with 20 bases in the middle. Germline assignment: CDR1 SGHAT and CDR2 FQNNGV.

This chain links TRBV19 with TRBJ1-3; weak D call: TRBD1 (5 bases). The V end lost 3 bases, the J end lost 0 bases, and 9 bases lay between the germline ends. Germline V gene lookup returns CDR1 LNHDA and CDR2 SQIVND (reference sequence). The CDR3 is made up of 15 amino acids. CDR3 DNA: TGTGCCAGTAGTATCTCGACAGCCTCTGGAAACACCATATATTTT. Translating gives CASSISTASGNTIYF. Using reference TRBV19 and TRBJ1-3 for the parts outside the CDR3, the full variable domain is DGGITQSPKYLFRKEGQNVTLSCEQNLNHDAMYWYRQDPGQGLRLIYYSQIVNDFQKGDIAEGYSVSREKKESFPLTVTSAQKNPTAFYLCASSISTASGNTIYFGEGSWLTVV.

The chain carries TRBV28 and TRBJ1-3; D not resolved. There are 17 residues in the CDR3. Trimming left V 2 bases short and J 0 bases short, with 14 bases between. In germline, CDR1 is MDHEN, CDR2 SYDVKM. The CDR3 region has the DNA TGTGCCAGCAGTTTAGACCCCCTCCGATCCTCTGGAAACACCATATATTTT. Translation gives CASSLDPLRSSGNTIYF.

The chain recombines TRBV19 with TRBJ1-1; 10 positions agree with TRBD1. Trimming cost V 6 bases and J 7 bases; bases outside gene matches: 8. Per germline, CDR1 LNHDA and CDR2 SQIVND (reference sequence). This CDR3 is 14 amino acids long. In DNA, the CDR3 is TGTGCCAGTAGCGGACAGGGGGAGGAAGATGAAGCTTTCTTT. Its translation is CASSGQGEEDEAFF.

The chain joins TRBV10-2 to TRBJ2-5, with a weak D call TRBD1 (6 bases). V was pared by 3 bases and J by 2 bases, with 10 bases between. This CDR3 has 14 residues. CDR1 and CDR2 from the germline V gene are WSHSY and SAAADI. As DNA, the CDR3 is TGCGCCAGCAGTGATACAGGGAAACAAGAGACCCAGTACTTC. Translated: CASSDTGKQETQYF.

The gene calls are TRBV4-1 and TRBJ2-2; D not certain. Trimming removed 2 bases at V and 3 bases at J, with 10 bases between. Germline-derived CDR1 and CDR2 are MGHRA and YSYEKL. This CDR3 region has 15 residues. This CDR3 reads CASSQSEIDTGELFF. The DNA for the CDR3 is TGCGCCAGCAGCCAATCTGAGATAGACACCGGGGAGCTGTTTTTT.

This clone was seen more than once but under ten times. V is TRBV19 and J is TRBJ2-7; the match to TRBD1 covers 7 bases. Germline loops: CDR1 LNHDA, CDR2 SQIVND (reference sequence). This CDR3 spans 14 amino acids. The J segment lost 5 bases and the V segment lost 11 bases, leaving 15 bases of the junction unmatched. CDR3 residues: CARPEGDRAHEQYF. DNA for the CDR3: TGTGCCCGCCCCGAGGGCGACAGGGCCCACGAGCAGTACTTC.